This TCR beta chain appears in the sequencing data of a study of T cells in Graves' hyperthyroidism and ophthalmopathy. This clonotype was picked up a small number of times. Its target is unknown. Study-wide results and caveats: Clonotypes that were expanded in thyroid above 0.001 mostly appeared in blood too. By a 13 V-J model, ophthalmopathy was set apart from stable hyperthyroidism.

This CDR3 region has 15 residues. CDR1 and CDR2 (germline): DFQATT, SNEGSKA (reference sequence). Trimming cost V 3 bases and J 4 bases; bases outside gene matches: 9. Regions amplified from RNA transcripts were the TCR beta CDR3 regions. HTBI primers were the set used in a first-round RT-PCR of the TCR CDR3. A single record per CDR3 protein comes from TCRdb applying MiXCR to the multiplex PCR reads. The repertoire has hundreds of thousands of distinct CDR3 sequences, roughly 50% of them found once; the top ten carry roughly 8.2%. The rearrangement joins TRBV20-1 to TRBJ2-5; 9 positions agree with TRBD2. Sequenced material: peripheral blood or thyroid tissue (not recorded which). The receptor was isolated from a woman aged 18-35 years with Graves' hyperthyroidism. This CDR3 is CSASDLAGFSETQYF. CDR3 nucleotides: TGCAGTGCTAGTGATCTAGCGGGATTTTCAGAGACCCAGTACTTC.